The 14 T cell receptor beta chains presented below share a single source sample, sequenced in a study of shared clonotypes between healthy human individuals (dated by TCRdb to about 2020). CD8 naive samples consisted of CD45RO-negative cells that were positively selected for CCR7, yielding a CD45RA+CCR7+ population without TemRA cells. Libraries were made using the immunoSEQ multiplex PCR assay. TCRdb mirrors the immuneACCESS table, restricted to in-frame sequences. Some clones are absent from its copies; in checked studies, under half trace to an unresolved V gene, and the reason for the others is unknown. Counted in this sample were almost 700,000 clones; roughly nine tenths of them appeared once. 20% to 25% of the sample is held by the ten biggest clonotypes. The sequenced sample consisted of naive CD8+ T cells sorted from blood. This specimen's cell subset or site label, per the study, means: CD45RA+CCR7+. The receptors were sampled from a young man in good health.

The rearrangement links TRBV4-1 to TRBJ2-1, with a possible D match to TRBD1 (5 bases). V lost 6 bases and J lost 8, with 14 bases in between. The CDR3 covers 13 residues. From germline, CDR1 is MGHRA and CDR2 YSYEKL. CDR3 in amino acids: CASSLQGFDEQFF. In nucleotides, the CDR3 is TGCGCCAGCAGTCTTCAGGGATTTGATGAGCAGTTCTTC.

The chain combines TRBV7-8 with TRBJ2-1; the D gene is possibly TRBD2 (6 bases). V shed 2 bases and J shed 4 bases, with 12 bases lying between them. The CDR3 length is 15 residues. The germline V gene encodes CDR1 SGHVS and CDR2 FQNEAQ. CDR3: CASSLTRLVYNEQFF. In nucleotides, the CDR3 is TGTGCCAGCAGCTTAACCAGACTAGTTTACAATGAGCAGTTCTTC. The complete variable domain, with remaining parts taken from reference TRBV7-8 and TRBJ2-1, reads GAGVSQSPRYKVAKRGQDVALRCDPISGHVSLFWYQQALGQGPEFLTYFQNEAQLDKSGLPSDRFFAERPEGSVSTLKIQRTQQEDSAVYLCASSLTRLVYNEQFFGPGTRLTVL.

The rearrangement uses TRBV2 and TRBJ2-7; D is tentatively TRBD1 or TRBD2 (5 bases each). Between the trimmed V and J ends, which lost 2 bases and 0 bases, there was a span of 17 bases. CDR3 length: 17 amino acids. Per the germline V gene, CDR1 is SNHLY and CDR2 is FYNNEI. The CDR3 DNA reads TGTGCCAGCAGTGAAATGGGTCGAAGGGGAGTCTCCTACGAGCAGTACTTC. This codes for CASSEMGRRGVSYEQYF.

The chain couples TRBV5-6 to TRBJ2-1; weak D call: TRBD2 (7 bases). The germline V gene encodes CDR1 SGHDT and CDR2 YYEEEE. V was clipped by 7 bases and J by 7 bases, with 21 bases between them. This CDR3 spans 15 amino acids. CDR3 in DNA: TGTGCCAGCTCCCAGGGAGCAAAGGGGGGGAATGAGCAGTTCTTC. Amino acid sequence: CASSQGAKGGNEQFF.

In this sample, this clone turned up once. The V gene is TRBV5-4, the J gene TRBJ2-1; TRBD2 aligns across 11 bases. The ends lost 3 bases at V and 8 bases at J; junction bases unmatched: 13. Germline assignment: CDR1 SGHNT and CDR2 YYREEE (reference sequence). The CDR3 consists of 17 residues. Written as DNA, the CDR3 is TGTGCCAGCAGCTCCGGGACTAGCGGCCCCAGCATGGATGAGCAGTTCTTC. This encodes CASSSGTSGPSMDEQFF.

V gene TRBV5-1 combines with J gene TRBJ1-1, with 7 bases fitting TRBD1. The V and J ends lost 4 bases and 5 bases, in that order; junction bases with no gene match: 11. Looked up from germline, CDR1 is SGHRS and CDR2 is YFSETQ. This CDR3 region has 15 residues. The CDR3 DNA reads TGCGCCAGCAGCGACGCCGGGAACAGGGGTACTGAAGCTTTCTTT. Protein: CASSDAGNRGTEAFF. Full variable domain (outside the CDR3, taken from reference TRBV5-1 and TRBJ1-1): KAGVTQTPRYLIKTRGQQVTLSCSPISGHRSVSWYQQTPGQGLQFLFEYFSETQRNKGNFPGRFSGRQFSNSRSEMNVSTLELGDSALYLCASSDAGNRGTEAFFGQGTRLTVV.

This chain connects TRBV13 to TRBJ1-1, with TRBD1 as a possible D gene (5 bases). CDR1 and CDR2 from the germline V gene are PRHDT and FYEKMQ (reference sequence). CDR3 length: 14 residues. V dropped 8 bases and J dropped 4 bases, with 17 bases sitting between them. CDR3 nucleotide sequence: TGTGCCAGCTCGGATGGGGGACTCGGCACTGAAGCTTTCTTT. Translation gives CASSDGGLGTEAFF.

Comments on this clone: An end of the junction does not agree with germline; a read error may underlie this. CDR3 sequence (DNA): TGTGCTAGCAGCTTACTGCCAGGGAAACAAGAGACCCAGTACTTC. This translates into CASSLLPGKQETQYF. The chain joins TRBV7-7 to TRBJ2-5; perhaps TRBD1 as D (5 bases). The CDR3 extends over 15 amino acids. Per the germline V gene, CDR1 is SSHAT and CDR2 is FNYEAQ (reference sequence).

The CDR3 DNA reads TGTGCCAGCAGCTCCTCCTCTCTACAGGGGGCTGGGGCCAACGTCCTGACTTTC. This codes for CASSSSSLQGAGANVLTF. This chain connects TRBV7-9 to TRBJ2-6, with 8 positions matching TRBD1. Germline lookup yields CDR1 SEHNR and CDR2 FQNEAQ (reference sequence). The junction had 10 bases not matched to a gene; V was cut back by 4 bases and J by 2 bases. The CDR3 is 18 residues long. Looking up the rest from reference TRBV7-9 and TRBJ2-6 gives the full variable domain: DTGVSQNPRHKITKRGQNVTFRCDPISEHNRLYWYRQTLGQGPEFLTYFQNEAQLEKSRLLSDRFSAERPKGSFSTLEIQRTEQGDSAMYLCASSSSSLQGAGANVLTFGAGSRLTVL.

V gene TRBV4-3 combines with J gene TRBJ1-2; D not resolved. CDR3 length: 15 amino acids. Germline assignment: CDR1 LGHNA and CDR2 YSLEER. Trimming cost V 0 bases and J 3 bases, with 11 bases left between them. In nucleotides, the CDR3 is TGCGCCAGCAGCCAAGATACCCCGGGGTACTATGGCTACACCTTC. Translating gives CASSQDTPGYYGYTF.

The chain has TRBV23-1 and TRBJ2-5; 7 bases fit TRBD1. TRBV23-1 is given ORF status, its function remaining uncertain. The CDR3 is 16 residues long. V shed 2 bases and J 5 bases; nucleotides not matched to a gene: 11. The CDR3 spells CASSQNRRDSSETQYF. The CDR3 DNA reads as TGCGCCAGCAGTCAAAACCGCCGGGACAGTAGCGAGACCCAGTACTTC.

This clone was detected a few times. The rearrangement joins TRBV10-3 to TRBJ1-5; D call uncertain. Trimming cost V 3 bases and J 0 bases, with 9 bases left between them. Germline assignment: CDR1 ENHRY and CDR2 SYGVKD. The CDR3 is 15 residues long. In DNA form, the CDR3 reads TGTGCCATCAGTGAAGGGCAGCATAGCAATCAGCCCCAGCATTTT. Protein product: CAISEGQHSNQPQHF.

The DNA for the CDR3 is TGTGCCAGTAGTTATGCGGGCAATGAGCAGTTCTTC. It is translated as CASSYAGNEQFF. The V call is TRBV19, the J call TRBJ2-1; possibly TRBD2 for D (5 bases). The CDR3 has 12 amino acids. The germline V gene has CDR1 LNHDA and CDR2 SQIVND (reference sequence). V was clipped by 5 bases and J by 6 bases, with 8 bases between them.

The J gene is TRBJ2-5, the V gene TRBV7-3; 16 bases map to TRBD2. The ends lost 5 bases at V and 5 bases at J; junction bases unmatched: 11. There are 18 residues in the CDR3. CDR1 and CDR2 from the germline V gene are SGHTA and FQGTGA. CDR3 in amino acids: CASSPGLAGGPSRETQYF. The CDR3 nucleotides read TGTGCCAGCAGCCCGGGACTAGCGGGAGGGCCCTCACGGGAGACCCAGTACTTC.